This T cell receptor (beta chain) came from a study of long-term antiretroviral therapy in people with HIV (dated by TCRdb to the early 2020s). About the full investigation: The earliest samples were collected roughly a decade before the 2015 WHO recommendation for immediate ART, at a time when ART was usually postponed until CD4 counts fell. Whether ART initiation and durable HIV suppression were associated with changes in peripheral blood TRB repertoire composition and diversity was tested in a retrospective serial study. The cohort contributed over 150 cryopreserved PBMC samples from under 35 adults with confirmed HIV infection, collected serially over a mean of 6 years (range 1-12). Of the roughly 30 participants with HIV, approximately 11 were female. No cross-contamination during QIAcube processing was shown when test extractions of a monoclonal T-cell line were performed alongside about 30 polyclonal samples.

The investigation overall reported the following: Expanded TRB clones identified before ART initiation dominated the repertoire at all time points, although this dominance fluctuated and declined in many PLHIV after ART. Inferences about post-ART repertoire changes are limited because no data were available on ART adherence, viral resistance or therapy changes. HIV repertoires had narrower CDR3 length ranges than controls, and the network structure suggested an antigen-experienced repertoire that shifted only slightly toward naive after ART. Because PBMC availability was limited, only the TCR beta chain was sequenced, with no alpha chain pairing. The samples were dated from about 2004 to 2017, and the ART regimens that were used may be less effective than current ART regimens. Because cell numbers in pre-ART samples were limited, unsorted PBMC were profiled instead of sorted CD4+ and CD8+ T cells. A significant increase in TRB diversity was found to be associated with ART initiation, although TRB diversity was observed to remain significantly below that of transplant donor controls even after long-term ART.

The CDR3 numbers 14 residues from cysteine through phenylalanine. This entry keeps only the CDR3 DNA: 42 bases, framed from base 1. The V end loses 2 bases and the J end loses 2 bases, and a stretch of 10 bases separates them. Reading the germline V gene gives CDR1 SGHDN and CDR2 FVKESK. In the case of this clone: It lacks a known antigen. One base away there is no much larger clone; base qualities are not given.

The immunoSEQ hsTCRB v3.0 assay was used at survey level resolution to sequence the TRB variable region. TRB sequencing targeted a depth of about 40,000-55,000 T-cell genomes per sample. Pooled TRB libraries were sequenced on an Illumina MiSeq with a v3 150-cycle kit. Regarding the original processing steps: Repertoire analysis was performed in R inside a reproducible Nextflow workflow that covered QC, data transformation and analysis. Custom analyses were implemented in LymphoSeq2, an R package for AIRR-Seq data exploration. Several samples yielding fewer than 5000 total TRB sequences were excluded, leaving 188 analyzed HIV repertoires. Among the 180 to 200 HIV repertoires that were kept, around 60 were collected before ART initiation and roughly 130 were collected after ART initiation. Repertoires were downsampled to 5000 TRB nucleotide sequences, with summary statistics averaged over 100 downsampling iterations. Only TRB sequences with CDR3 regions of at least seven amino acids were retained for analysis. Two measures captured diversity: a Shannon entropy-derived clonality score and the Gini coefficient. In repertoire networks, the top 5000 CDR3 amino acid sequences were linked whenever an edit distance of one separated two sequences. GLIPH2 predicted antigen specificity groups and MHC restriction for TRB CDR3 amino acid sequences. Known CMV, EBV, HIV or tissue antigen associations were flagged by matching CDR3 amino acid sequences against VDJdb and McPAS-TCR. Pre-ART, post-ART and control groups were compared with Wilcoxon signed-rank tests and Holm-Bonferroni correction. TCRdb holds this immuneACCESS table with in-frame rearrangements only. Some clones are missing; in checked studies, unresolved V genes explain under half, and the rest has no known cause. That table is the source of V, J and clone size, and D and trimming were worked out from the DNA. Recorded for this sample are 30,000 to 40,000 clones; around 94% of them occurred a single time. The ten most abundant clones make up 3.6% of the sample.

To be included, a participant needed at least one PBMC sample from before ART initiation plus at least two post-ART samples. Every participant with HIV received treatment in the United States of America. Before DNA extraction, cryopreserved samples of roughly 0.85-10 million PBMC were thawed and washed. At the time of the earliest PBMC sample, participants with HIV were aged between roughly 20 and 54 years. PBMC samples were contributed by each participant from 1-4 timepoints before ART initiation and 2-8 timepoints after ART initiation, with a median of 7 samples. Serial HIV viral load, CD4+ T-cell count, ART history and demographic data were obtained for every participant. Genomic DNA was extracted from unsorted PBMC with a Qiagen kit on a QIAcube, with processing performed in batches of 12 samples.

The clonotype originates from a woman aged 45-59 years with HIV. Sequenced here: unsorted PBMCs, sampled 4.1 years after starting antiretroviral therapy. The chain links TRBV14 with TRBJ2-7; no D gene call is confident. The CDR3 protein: CASSQYGPPYEQYF. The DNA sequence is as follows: TGTGCCAGCAGCCAATACGGGCCTCCCTACGAGCAGTACTTC.